This TCR beta chain is from a study of T cell repertoires in cytomegalovirus infection. Study conclusions and caveats: There were carriers of CMV plus the relevant HLA, and cumulative public TCR beta family frequency identified them. HLA-C-restricted, CMV-specific TCR beta clonotypes were dominant ex vivo.

To note about this clonotype: Its antigen is currently unknown.

TCRdb re-analysed the reads in MiXCR, keeping a single row per CDR3 protein. The data contain fewer than 950,000 distinct CDR3 sequences, 32% of them singletons. CDR1 is LNHNV and CDR2 is YYDKDF in the germline V gene (reference sequence). V lost 6 bases and J 3 bases, leaving 23 bases between the germline ends. The CDR3 is 17 residues long. This chain uses TRBV15 with TRBJ1-2; maybe TRBD1 (5 bases). The starting material was cultured CD8+ T cells from PBMCs, obtained from culture after CMV antigen stimulation. This sequence originates from a human donor in good health (CMV status not recorded). Some clones in this sample may be carry-over from other donors' samples. CDR3 DNA: TGTGCCACCAGAGCCTCCGGGGCACATCAAAACTACTATGGCTACACCTTC. As protein: CATRASGAHQNYYGYTF. The full variable domain, with the rest looked up from reference TRBV15 and TRBJ1-2, is DAMVIQNPRYQVTQFGKPVTLSCSQTLNHNVMYWYQQKSSQAPKLLFHYYDKDFNNEADTPDNFQSRRPNTSFCFLDIRSPGLGDTAMYLCATRASGAHQNYYGYTFGSGTRLTVV.